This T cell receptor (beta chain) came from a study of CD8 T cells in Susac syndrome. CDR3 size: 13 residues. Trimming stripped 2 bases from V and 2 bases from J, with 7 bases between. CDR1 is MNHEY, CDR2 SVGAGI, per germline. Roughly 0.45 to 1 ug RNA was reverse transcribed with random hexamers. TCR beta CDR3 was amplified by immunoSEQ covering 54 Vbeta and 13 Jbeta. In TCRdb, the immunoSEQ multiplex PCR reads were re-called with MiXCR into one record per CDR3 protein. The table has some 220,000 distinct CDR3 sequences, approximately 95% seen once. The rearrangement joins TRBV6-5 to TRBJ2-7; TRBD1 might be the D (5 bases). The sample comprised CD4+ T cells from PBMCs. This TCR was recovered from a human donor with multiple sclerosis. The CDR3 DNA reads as TGTGCCAGCAGTTACGACAGAACCTACGAGCAGTACTTC. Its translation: CASSYDRTYEQYF.